These T cell receptor beta chains were read from a single sample in a study of CD8+ T cells in alopecia areata. Clones were sequenced by immunoSEQ multiplex PCR, and TCRdb holds only the in-frame ones, with some missing. The profile shows tens of thousands of clones, around three fifths of them singletons. The sequenced sample was CD8+ T cells sorted from blood, obtained at week 4, from a patient treated with tofacitinib. The receptors originated from a human donor with alopecia areata. Both conserved end residues are part of each CDR3. The order of the fields is D gene, clone size, V gene, J gene, CDR3 DNA, CDR3 protein. D genes are given only for firm matches. Only some rows state a clone size, as once, few, many or a class for expanded clones.

NA,NA,TRBV9,TRBJ2-7,TGTGCCAGCAGCGGGGACACGTACGAGCAGTACTTC,CASSGDTYEQYF
TRBD1,NA,TRBV6-5,TRBJ2-1,TGTGCCAGCAGTACCGGGACAGGGATCTACAATGAGCAGTTCTTC,CASSTGTGIYNEQFF
NA,once,TRBV10-3,TRBJ2-5,TGTGCCATCAGTGAAAACGGGGCAGAGACCCAGTACTTC,CAISENGAETQYF
NA,once,TRBV15,TRBJ2-1,TGTGCCACCAGCAGAGACCGGGGCACCTACAATGAGCAGTTCTTC,CATSRDRGTYNEQFF
TRBD1,few,TRBV5-1,TRBJ2-7,TGCGCCAGCAGCATCGGGACAGGGGGCCCTTTGAACTACGAGCAGTACTTC,CASSIGTGGPLNYEQYF
NA,NA,TRBV15,TRBJ2-7,TGTGCCACCAGCAGGGAGACAGATTACGAGCAGTACTTC,CATSRETDYEQYF
NA,NA,TRBV30,TRBJ1-1,TGTGCCTGGAGTCCCGACGGGAACACTGAAGCTTTCTTT,CAWSPDGNTEAFF
NA,NA,TRBV19,TRBJ1-1,TGTGCCAGTAGTATTGGGGGAGGAAGGACTGAAGCTTTCTTT,CASSIGGGRTEAFF
TRBD2,many,TRBV7-9,TRBJ2-1,TGTGCCAGCAGCTTGACTAGCGGGGGGGCAAATGAGCAGTTCTTC,CASSLTSGGANEQFF
TRBD1,NA,TRBV9,TRBJ2-7,TGTGCCAGCAGCGTAGGGGACAGGGGTTACGAGCAGTACTTC,CASSVGDRGYEQYF
TRBD1,few,TRBV29-1,TRBJ2-7,TGCAGCGCGACGACAGGGAGAGTCGAGCAGTACTTC,CSATTGRVEQYF
NA,NA,TRBV29-1,TRBJ1-2,TGCAGCGTTGACGGGGGGCAAGCTGTGGGCTACACCTTC,CSVDGGQAVGYTF
NA,NA,TRBV19,TRBJ2-5,TGTGCCAGTAGTATACTGTGGACAGTTAAAGAGACCCAGTACTTC,CASSILWTVKETQYF
TRBD2,NA,TRBV27,TRBJ2-1,TGTGCCAGCAGTTTAAACGGGGGGACCTACAATGAGCAGTTCTTC,CASSLNGGTYNEQFF
NA,few,TRBV29-1,TRBJ1-5,TGCAGCGACCTTAGACAAGGTAGCAATCAGCCCCAGCATTTT,CSDLRQGSNQPQHF
TRBD1,NA,TRBV29-1,TRBJ1-2,TGCAGCGTTGAAGAAGGACAGGGTGGCGGCTACACCTTC,CSVEEGQGGGYTF
NA,NA,TRBV19,TRBJ1-5,TGTGCCAGTAGTATACAACCTAATCAGCCCCAGCATTTT,CASSIQPNQPQHF
NA,once,TRBV4-1,TRBJ2-4,TGCGCCAGCAGCCAAGAGCACACCCGGGCGAACATTCAGTACTTC,CASSQEHTRANIQYF
TRBD2,NA,TRBV7-9,TRBJ2-1,TGTGCCAGCAGTAAGACTAGCGGGGGGGACAATGAGCAGTTCTTC,CASSKTSGGDNEQFF
NA,NA,TRBV7-9,TRBJ1-2,TGTGCCAGCAGCTTACCACGAGAAGGCTACACCTTC,CASSLPREGYTF
TRBD1,few,TRBV29-1,TRBJ1-1,TGCAGCGTTGAACAGGGGGCCACTGAAGCTTTCTTT,CSVEQGATEAFF
NA,few,TRBV30,TRBJ2-3,TGTGCCTGGAGTGTACGACATCCAGATACGCAGTATTTT,CAWSVRHPDTQYF
NA,NA,TRBV29-1,TRBJ2-2,TGCAGCGGGGAGCAGGGATCCGGGGAGCTGTTTTTT,CSGEQGSGELFF
NA,few,TRBV29-1,TRBJ2-2,TGCAGCGGTAACAGGGAAACCGGGGAGCTGTTTTTT,CSGNRETGELFF
NA,NA,TRBV15,TRBJ2-2,TGTGCCACCAGCAGAGAAGGGACAAACACCGGGGAGCTGTTTTTT,CATSREGTNTGELFF